There are a few counts of the clone carrying this TCR beta chain. The entry originates in a study of glioma-infiltrating T cells. Amplification of TCR alpha and beta CDR3 regions from RNA used iRepertoire nested multiplex PCR. TCRdb reprocessed the multiplex PCR reads via MiXCR and lists one record per CDR3 protein. The repertoire includes a few hundred thousand distinct CDR3 sequences, roughly two fifths of them detected once, and more than 10% sits in the top ten. This TCR was recovered from a human donor with low-grade glioma or glioblastoma, undergoing nonglioma brain surgery, or in good health (not recorded which). Sequenced material: glioma tissue, nonneoplastic brain tissue, or PBMCs (not recorded which).

The CDR3 sequence: CASSAGTAAYGYTF. In DNA form, the CDR3 reads TGTGCCAGCAGCGCAGGAACAGCGGCATATGGCTACACCTTC. The chain recombines TRBV7-2 with TRBJ1-2; no clear D. The CDR3 has 14 residues. Germline CDR1 SGHTA, CDR2 FQGNSA. V gave up 5 bases and J gave up 5 bases, with 15 bases separating them.